The next 29 T cell receptor beta chains were all read from a single sample in a study of blood T cell repertoires in COVID-19. Repertoires were generated with immunoSEQ multiplex PCR, while TCRdb's copy carries only in-frame clones and drops some. The sample shows 150,000 to 200,000 clones, roughly 88% of them seen only once. Input material: PBMCs or T cells enriched from blood (not recorded which). The receptors were sampled from a woman under 40 who had recovered from COVID-19.

The genes are TRBV28 and TRBJ2-1; TRBD1 aligns across 9 bases. This CDR3 region has 13 residues. The V segment lost 6 bases and the J segment 15 bases; nucleotides outside the gene matches: 12. Germline V gene sequence: CDR1 MDHEN, CDR2 SYDVKM. This chain's CDR3 is CASSRPGTGTRFF. The CDR3 DNA sequence: TGTGCCAGCAGCCGACCTGGGACAGGGACTCGGTTCTTC.

This clone appeared many times. The gene calls are TRBV2 and TRBJ1-5; D gene unclear. From germline, CDR1 is SNHLY and CDR2 FYNNEI. CDR3 length: 13 amino acids. Trimming stripped 7 bases from V and 3 bases from J, with 10 bases between. For the CDR3, the DNA is TGTGCCAGCATGGTGGCAGTCAATCAGCCCCAGCATTTT. Its translation is CASMVAVNQPQHF.

This clone showed up many times. The chain has TRBV4-1 and TRBJ1-3; D is possibly TRBD1 (6 bases). The CDR3 covers 15 residues. In germline, CDR1 is MGHRA, CDR2 YSYEKL. Trimming removed 4 bases from V and 0 bases from J, with 10 bases in between. DNA for the CDR3: TGCGCCAGCAGCCCCGACAGGAGCTCTGGAAACACCATATATTTT. Residues: CASSPDRSSGNTIYF.

The V and J genes are TRBV25-1 and TRBJ2-5; TRBD1 matches at 9 bases. The CDR3 sequence is 14 residues long. Trimming at V came to 2 bases and at J to 6 bases, leaving 4 bases not matched to a gene. The germline V gene has CDR1 MGHDK and CDR2 SYGVNS. CDR3 bases: TGTGCCAGCAGTGAACCTGGGACAGGGAAGACCCAGTACTTC. This encodes CASSEPGTGKTQYF.

This clone was recorded only once. The rearrangement joins TRBV3-1 (or the pseudogene TRBV3-2) to TRBJ1-6, with a possible D match to TRBD1 (5 bases). CDR3 length equals 15 residues. The germline gives CDR1 LGHDT, CDR2 YNNKEL (reference sequence). Trimming shortened V by 3 bases and J by 2 bases, and 8 bases separated the two germline ends. CDR3 in DNA: TGTGCCAGCAGCCATGGGGCGCCCTATAATTCACCCCTCCACTTT. Encoded protein: CASSHGAPYNSPLHF.

The chain links TRBV18 to TRBJ2-7; TRBD2 aligns across 12 bases. The CDR3 runs to 17 residues. The germline gives CDR1 KGHSH, CDR2 LQKENI. The ends lost 0 bases at V and 2 bases at J; junction bases unmatched: 5. DNA for the CDR3: TGTGCCAGCTCACCACCTCCGGGACTAGCGGGCCCCTACGAGCAGTACTTC. Translating gives CASSPPPGLAGPYEQYF.

The chain has TRBV5-1 and TRBJ2-7; D perhaps matches TRBD1 (8 bases). Germline V gives CDR1 SGHRS, CDR2 YFSETQ. V lost 6 bases to trimming and J lost 2 bases, with 24 bases between them. The CDR3 totals 17 residues. This CDR3 is CASTPTQGQGLTYEQYF. The CDR3 nucleotides are TGCGCCAGCACCCCAACCCAAGGACAGGGACTAACCTACGAGCAGTACTTC.

V gene TRBV5-6 combines with J gene TRBJ1-4, with D possibly being TRBD1 (5 bases). CDR1 is SGHDT, CDR2 YYEEEE, per germline. This CDR3 is built from 15 residues. The ends were cut back, 0 bases at V and 5 bases at J, with 11 bases in the middle. The CDR3 protein is CASSLAGGFNEKLFF. CDR3 sequence (DNA): TGTGCCAGCAGCTTGGCCGGGGGGTTCAATGAAAAACTGTTTTTT.

This clone has only a few counts. CDR3 sequence: CASSQGLEITDTQYF. The DNA of the CDR3 is TGTGCCAGCAGCCAAGGGTTAGAAATCACAGATACGCAGTATTTT. The V call is TRBV3-1 (or the pseudogene TRBV3-2), the J call TRBJ2-3, with D unclear. V was shortened by 1 base and J by 2 bases, with 10 bases between the two germline ends. The CDR3 is 15 residues long. The germline gives CDR1 LGHDT, CDR2 YNNKEL (reference sequence).

This rearrangement joins TRBV24-1 to TRBJ1-4; a possible D gene is TRBD1 (5 bases). The ends were cut back, 3 bases at V and 4 bases at J, with 8 bases in the middle. The CDR3 runs 14 residues. Germline V gives CDR1 KGHDR, CDR2 SFDVKD. The CDR3: CATSDGGNNEKLFF. The DNA of the CDR3 is TGTGCCACCAGTGATGGGGGGAATAATGAAAAACTGTTTTTT.

The rearrangement joins TRBV11-2 to TRBJ2-7; TRBD1 matches 9 bases. The germline V gene has CDR1 SGHAT and CDR2 FQNNGV. V shed 1 base, J shed 4 bases, and the junction held 14 bases outside the gene matches. The CDR3 totals 18 residues. Written as DNA, the CDR3 is TGTGCCAGCAGCTTAGTCCCCGAAACAGGGGGCGCGTTTTACGAGCAGTACTTC. It encodes CASSLVPETGGAFYEQYF.

The genes are TRBV2 and TRBJ2-1, with 10 bases lining up with TRBD2. Trimming cost V 8 bases and J 5 bases; bases outside gene matches: 12. The CDR3 is 16 amino acids. Germline V CDR1 and CDR2: SNHLY, FYNNEI. CDR3 DNA sequence: TGTGCCAGCTCCCGGTGGGGGACTAGCGCCGACAATGAGCAGTTCTTC. This gives the protein CASSRWGTSADNEQFF.

The chain carries TRBV5-8 and TRBJ1-1, with D hard to call. CDR1 and CDR2 from the germline V gene are SGHTS and YDEGEE. Trimming shortened V by 6 bases and J by 4 bases, and 13 bases separated the two germline ends. This CDR3 contains 13 residues. CDR3 amino acids: CASILRGGTEAFF. The CDR3 bases are TGTGCCAGCATCCTGAGAGGTGGCACTGAAGCTTTCTTT. The full variable domain, its missing parts supplied by reference TRBV5-8 and TRBJ1-1, is EAGVTQSPTHLIKTRGQQATLRCSPISGHTSVYWYQQALGLGLQFLLWYDEGEERNRGNFPPRFSGRQFPNYSSELNVNALELEDSALYLCASILRGGTEAFFGQGTRLTVV.

This clone was found once. This chain connects TRBV29-1 to TRBJ2-7; 8 positions match TRBD2. After removal of 0 bases from V and 1 base from J, the junction contained 2 bases not matched to a gene. The CDR3 totals 14 residues. Germline V gene data show CDR1 as SQVTM and CDR2 as ANQGSEA. CDR3 sequence reads: CSVEETSVSYEQYF. The CDR3 DNA reads as TGCAGCGTTGAAGAGACTAGCGTTTCCTACGAGCAGTACTTC.

The chain uses TRBV16 and TRBJ1-5, with D perhaps matching TRBD1 (6 bases). The germline V and J ends were trimmed by 6 bases and 4 bases, with 13 bases remaining between them. The germline CDR1 and CDR2 sequences are KGHSY and FQNENV. The CDR3 spans 14 residues. The CDR3 here is CASRGAGDNQPQHF. The CDR3 DNA is TGTGCCAGCAGGGGGGCAGGGGATAATCAGCCCCAGCATTTT.

This chain uses TRBV19 with TRBJ2-5; D may be TRBD1 (5 bases). The CDR3 covers 15 residues. Deletions cut 0 bases from V and 4 bases from J, with 12 bases between. CDR1 and CDR2 from the germline V gene are LNHDA and SQIVND (reference sequence). The CDR3 sequence is CASSIDWGLGETQYF. Here the CDR3 DNA reads TGTGCCAGTAGTATAGATTGGGGCCTTGGAGAGACCCAGTACTTC.

The CDR3 DNA is TGTGCCAGCAGCCGAAACCCGGGACTAGGGGACGCCGGGGAGCTGTTTTTT. Encoded protein: CASSRNPGLGDAGELFF. The chain links TRBV25-1 to TRBJ2-2; 8 nucleotides match TRBD2. The J segment lost 6 bases and the V segment lost 6 bases, leaving 15 bases of the junction unmatched. Per germline, CDR1 MGHDK and CDR2 SYGVNS. The CDR3 has 17 amino acids.

This chain connects TRBV6-4 to TRBJ2-3; D is perhaps TRBD2 (7 bases). Trimming left V 6 bases short and J 4 bases short, with 17 bases between. The CDR3 has 15 residues. Germline loops: CDR1 MRHNA, CDR2 SNTAGT. The CDR3 is CASSPGGGSADTQYF. The CDR3 DNA reads as TGTGCCAGCAGCCCTGGGGGGGGCTCGGCAGATACGCAGTATTTT.

This rearrangement joins TRBV2 to TRBJ2-7; the D is unclear. Trimming stripped 6 bases from V and 2 bases from J, with 8 bases between. Germline CDR1 is SNHLY and CDR2 is FYNNEI. The CDR3 extends over 12 amino acids. The chain's CDR3 is CASRGRPYEQYF. The CDR3 region has the DNA TGTGCCAGCAGGGGCAGGCCCTACGAGCAGTACTTC.

The CDR3 is CASSQKGDRGPNGYTF. Written as DNA, the CDR3 is TGCGCCAGCAGCCAAAAAGGGGACAGGGGGCCGAATGGCTACACCTTC. The rearrangement uses TRBV5-1 and TRBJ1-2; 12 bases agree with TRBD1. The ends lost 4 bases at V and 6 bases at J; junction bases unmatched: 10. There are 16 residues in the CDR3. Germline CDR1 is SGHRS and CDR2 is YFSETQ. Full variable domain (remainder filled in from reference TRBV5-1 and TRBJ1-2): KAGVTQTPRYLIKTRGQQVTLSCSPISGHRSVSWYQQTPGQGLQFLFEYFSETQRNKGNFPGRFSGRQFSNSRSEMNVSTLELGDSALYLCASSQKGDRGPNGYTFGSGTRLTVV.

J is TRBJ2-3 and V is TRBV15; a weak D match, TRBD2 (7 bases). Per germline, CDR1 LNHNV and CDR2 YYDKDF (reference sequence). There are 13 residues in the CDR3. V lost 6 bases, J lost 1 base, and 8 bases lay in between. CDR3 sequence (DNA): TGTGCCACCAGAGGGGGGGGCACAGATACGCAGTATTTT. Its translation: CATRGGGTDTQYF.

This chain joins TRBV24-1 and TRBJ1-2; 8 bases agree with TRBD1. Trimming removed 3 bases from V and 8 bases from J; junction bases left unmatched: 10. The CDR3 spans 15 residues. Germline loops: CDR1 KGHDR, CDR2 SFDVKD. The CDR3 loop is CATSDTRTGKGGYTF. CDR3 coding DNA: TGTGCCACCAGTGATACTAGGACAGGGAAGGGCGGCTACACCTTC.

J is TRBJ2-1 and V is TRBV27; 10 bases are shared with TRBD2. The CDR3 runs 15 residues. V shed 10 bases and J 7 bases; nucleotides not matched to a gene: 13. Looked up from germline, CDR1 is MNHEY and CDR2 is SMNVEV (reference sequence). The CDR3 DNA is TGTGCCACCCAAACCCCTAGCGGGAGTTCAAATGAGCAGTTCTTC. Translating it yields CATQTPSGSSNEQFF.

The chain uses TRBV18 and TRBJ2-7; 11 bases line up with TRBD2. This CDR3 comprises 17 residues. Losses at the gene ends were 5 bases for V and 4 bases for J; bases not matched to a gene: 13. Germline V gene data show CDR1 as KGHSH and CDR2 as LQKENI. The CDR3 here is CASSNRLAGTQLYEQYF. Here the CDR3 DNA reads TGTGCCAGCTCAAACCGACTAGCGGGGACACAGCTATACGAGCAGTACTTC.

This chain links TRBV2 with TRBJ2-7; 7 nucleotides line up with TRBD2. There are 13 residues in the CDR3. Trimming cost V 3 bases and J 3 bases; bases outside gene matches: 2. From germline, CDR1 is SNHLY and CDR2 FYNNEI. Here the CDR3 DNA reads TGTGCCAGCAGTGAGCTAGCGGACTACGAGCAGTACTTC. Protein product: CASSELADYEQYF.

The chain is built from TRBV5-4 and TRBJ2-3; 7 bases map to TRBD2. The junction had 4 bases not matched to a gene; V was cut back by 3 bases and J by 0 bases. Germline values: CDR1 SGHNT, CDR2 YYREEE (reference sequence). CDR3 length: 15 amino acids. Written as DNA, the CDR3 is TGTGCCAGCAGCTCGGTTAGCGGGAGCACAGATACGCAGTATTTT. Amino acids: CASSSVSGSTDTQYF.

The chain carries TRBV7-9 and TRBJ2-1; TRBD2 might be the D (5 bases). Trimming took off 2 bases at V and 8 bases at J, with 28 bases between the two ends. This CDR3 comprises 19 residues. CDR1 and CDR2 (germline): SEHNR, FQNEAQ (reference sequence). The CDR3 DNA sequence: TGTGCCAGCAGCTTATCCCTTGCGGGTGTCACGGGCAGGTCGGATGAGCAGTTCTTC. Translation: CASSLSLAGVTGRSDEQFF.

This chain uses TRBV5-1 with TRBJ2-7; TRBD1 matches at 8 bases. V lost 4 bases, J lost 4 bases, and 4 bases stayed unmatched. The CDR3 totals 13 residues. Germline V CDR1 and CDR2: SGHRS, YFSETQ. CDR3 bases: TGCGCCAGCAGCACGACAGGGGATTACGAGCAGTACTTC. Translated: CASSTTGDYEQYF.

The chain joins TRBV24-1 to TRBJ2-1; 9 bases line up with TRBD2. CDR3 length: 14 amino acids. Trimming removed 3 bases from V and 5 bases from J; junction bases left unmatched: 1. Germline CDR1 reads KGHDR; CDR2 reads SFDVKD. The CDR3 region is CATSDPSGNNEQFF. The CDR3 DNA reads TGTGCCACCAGTGATCCTAGCGGGAACAATGAGCAGTTCTTC.